This entry describes one T cell receptor (beta chain). This clonotype showed up many times. No antigen is known for it. At one end, the junction sequence differs from germline, possibly due to a read error. The data originate from a study of breast tumors, draining lymph nodes, adjacent tissues (dated by TCRdb to about 2016). About the investigation overall: Breast cancer patients provided tumor, adjacent nontumor tissue and axillary lymph nodes, and the study compared the TCR beta repertoires across these three sources. The study aimed to assess the relationships and possible T-cell exchange between tumor, surrounding tissue and draining lymph node repertoires in human breast cancer. Results the study describes overall, beyond this receptor: The study presented the conclusion that tumor T cells originate in lymph nodes as consistent with a hypothesis, not as something directly demonstrated. The data were considered consistent with most tumor T cells being derived from the lymph node and subsequently expanding within tumor tissue. In luminal-like breast cancer, tumor and nontumor tissue repertoires resembled each other significantly more than in basal-like breast cancer. Tumor T-cell repertoires showed less diversity than lymph node repertoires and more diversity than nontumor tissue repertoires, and tumor T-cell repertoires showed preferential V and J gene usage.

TCRdb lists the instrument as Illumina HiSeq 2000. Multiplex PCR amplification was used to generate the TCR beta chain libraries. High-throughput sequencing was used to analyze the amplified TCR beta chain products. TCRdb ran its own pipeline on the public reads, namely fastp trimming at Q25 and MiXCR clone calling, and kept in-frame beta chains. One record per CDR3 amino acid sequence lists the most common genes and DNA. This sample holds 100,000 or so distinct CDR3 sequences; approximately 22% were observed only once. The ten biggest clones cover 1% to 1.5% of the sample. The CDR3 starts with the cysteine, ends with the phenylalanine, and has 15 residues. The kept DNA is CDR3 alone, 45 bases in frame from the first base. Per the germline V gene (reference sequence), SSHAT is the CDR1 and FNYEAQ is the CDR2. The lymph node samples were taken from the axillary draining lymph nodes of breast cancer patients.

The sequence is built from TRBV7-7 and TRBJ2-5; 14 middle bases align to TRBD2. The clonotype originates from a female donor with breast cancer. Some clones in this sample may be carry-over from other donors' samples. The sequenced sample was axillary lymph node tissue. The CDR3 loop reads CASSRGLAGAETQYF. The DNA sequence is as follows: TGTGCTAGCAGCCGGGGACTAGCGGGAGCGGAGACCCAGTACTTC.